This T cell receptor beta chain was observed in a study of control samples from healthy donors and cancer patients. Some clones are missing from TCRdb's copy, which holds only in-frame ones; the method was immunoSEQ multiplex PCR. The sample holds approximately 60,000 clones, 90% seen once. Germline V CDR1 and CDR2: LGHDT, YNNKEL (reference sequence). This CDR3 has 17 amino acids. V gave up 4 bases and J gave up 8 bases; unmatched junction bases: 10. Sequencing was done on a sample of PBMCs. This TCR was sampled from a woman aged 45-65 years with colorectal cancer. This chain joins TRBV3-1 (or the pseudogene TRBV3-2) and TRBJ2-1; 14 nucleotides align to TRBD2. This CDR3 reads CASSRSRGTSGSYEQFF. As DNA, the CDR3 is TGTGCCAGCAGCCGAAGCCGGGGGACTAGCGGGAGTTATGAGCAGTTCTTC.